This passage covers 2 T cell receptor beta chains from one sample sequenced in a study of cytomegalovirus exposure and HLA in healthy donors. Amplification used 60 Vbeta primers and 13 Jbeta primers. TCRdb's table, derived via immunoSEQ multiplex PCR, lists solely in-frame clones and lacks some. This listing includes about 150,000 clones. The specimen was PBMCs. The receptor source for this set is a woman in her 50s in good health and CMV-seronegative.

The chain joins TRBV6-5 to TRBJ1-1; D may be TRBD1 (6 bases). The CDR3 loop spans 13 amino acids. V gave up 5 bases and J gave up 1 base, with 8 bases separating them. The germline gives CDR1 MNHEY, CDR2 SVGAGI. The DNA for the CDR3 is TGTGCCAGCAGTACACAGGGGAACACTGAAGCTTTCTTT. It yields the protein CASSTQGNTEAFF.

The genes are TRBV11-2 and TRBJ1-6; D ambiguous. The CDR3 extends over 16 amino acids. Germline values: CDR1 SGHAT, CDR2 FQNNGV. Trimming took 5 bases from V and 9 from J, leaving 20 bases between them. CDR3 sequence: CASSLSGQAHGSPLHF. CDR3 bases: TGTGCCAGCAGCCTGAGTGGGCAGGCCCATGGTTCACCCCTCCACTTT.